One and the same sample provided the 13 T cell receptor beta chains below, sequenced in a study of CD8 T cells in ankylosing spondylitis. General study results and limits: What seemed typical of ankylosing spondylitis blood was a TCR beta motif built from several highly homologous variants.

MiXCR was run by TCRdb on the 5' RACE reads, yielding one entry per CDR3 protein. The table records some 220,000 distinct CDR3 sequences, approximately 7.3% of them present only once. Antigens of these TCRs are unknown. Sequenced input: blood, either unsorted or a sorted T cell fraction (not recorded which). Receptor source: a male donor with ankylosing spondylitis.

Ten or more counts support this clonotype. The CDR3 region has the DNA TGTGCCAGCAGCGTTGACAGCGACAACAATCAGCCCCAGCATTTT. Protein product: CASSVDSDNNQPQHF. The chain couples TRBV9 to TRBJ1-5; TRBD1 is a possible D gene (5 bases). Trimming removed 2 bases from V and 3 bases from J, with 12 bases in between. CDR3 size: 15 residues. Germline CDR1 is SGDLS and CDR2 is YYNGEE.

This sequence joins TRBV7-2 and TRBJ2-7; weak D call: TRBD1 (5 bases). This CDR3 contains 14 residues. V dropped 1 base and J dropped 3 bases, with 10 bases sitting between them. CDR1 and CDR2 from the germline V gene are SGHTA and FQGNSA. The CDR3 DNA reads as TGTGCCAGCAGCTTAGGTCATCAGGGCTACGAGCAGTACTTC. This codes for CASSLGHQGYEQYF.

This clonotype was seen ten or more times. The chain has TRBV29-1 and TRBJ2-1; 9 bases line up with TRBD2. This CDR3 region has 10 residues. Trimming removed 3 bases from V and 15 bases from J; junction bases left unmatched: 3. In germline, CDR1 is SQVTM, CDR2 ANQGSEA. CDR3 sequence (DNA): TGCAGCGTTGATCTAGCGGGGAGGTTCTTC. Amino acid sequence: CSVDLAGRFF.

The rearrangement links TRBV4-3 to TRBJ1-3, with 9 bases that match TRBD1. This CDR3 region has 16 residues. V lost 4 bases and J lost 8; bases outside the gene matches: 12. Germline V gene data show CDR1 as LGHNA and CDR2 as YSLEER. CDR3 DNA: TGCGCCAGCAGCCGCCTCACAGGGGGCGCCGGGGACACCATATATTTT. Residues: CASSRLTGGAGDTIYF.

This clonotype was found many times. The V call is TRBV6-5, the J call TRBJ2-7; 10 nucleotides line up with TRBD1. Trimming took 6 bases from V and 6 from J; bases not matched to a gene: 2. Per germline, CDR1 MNHEY and CDR2 SVGAGI. This CDR3 spans 12 amino acids. The CDR3 nucleotides read TGTGCCAGCAGGGGGACAGGGGTCGAGCAGTACTTC. Protein sequence: CASRGTGVEQYF.

This clonotype has just a few counts. The chain carries TRBV7-2 and TRBJ1-5, with D possibly being TRBD1 (6 bases). The CDR3 sequence is 14 residues long. Trimming pared 4 bases from V and 6 bases from J, leaving 13 bases between. Germline CDR1 and CDR2: SGHTA and FQGNSA. The CDR3 reads CASSYRAQSQPQHF. The DNA for the CDR3 is TGTGCCAGCAGCTACAGGGCCCAGAGTCAGCCCCAGCATTTT. Using reference TRBV7-2 and TRBJ1-5 for the parts outside the CDR3, the full variable domain is GAGVSQSPSNKVTEKGKDVELRCDPISGHTALYWYRQSLGQGLEFLIYFQGNSAPDKSGLPSDRFSAERTGGSVSTLTIQRTQQEDSAVYLCASSYRAQSQPQHFGDGTRLSIL.

There are many counts of this clonotype. This chain joins TRBV5-1 and TRBJ2-7; 7 bases are a match to TRBD1. V was clipped by 4 bases and J by 2 bases; unmatched bases: 9. CDR1 and CDR2 (germline): SGHRS, YFSETQ. The CDR3 has 15 residues. The CDR3 coding sequence is TGCGCCAGCAGCCCGGGTAGGGGGCGACCCTACGAGCAGTACTTC. Protein sequence: CASSPGRGRPYEQYF.

This clonotype was seen repeatedly, ten times or more. V gene TRBV25-1 combines with J gene TRBJ2-7, with D unclear. This CDR3 is built from 13 residues. Trimming pared 2 bases from V and 2 bases from J, leaving 7 bases between. Germline CDR1 and CDR2: MGHDK and SYGVNS. CDR3 in amino acids: CASSEDKTYEQYF. In DNA, the CDR3 is TGTGCCAGCAGTGAAGACAAAACCTACGAGCAGTACTTC.

This clonotype was recorded a few times. The rearrangement uses TRBV24-1 and TRBJ2-1, with D possibly matching TRBD2 (6 bases). V was pared by 4 bases and J by 13 bases, with 19 bases between. This CDR3 has 14 residues. CDR1 is KGHDR and CDR2 is SFDVKD in the germline V gene. The CDR3 protein is CATSDLDPRGLQFF. In DNA form, the CDR3 reads TGTGCCACCAGTGACCTGGACCCTCGGGGGTTACAGTTCTTC.

This clonotype was counted ten times or more. This sequence joins TRBV9 and TRBJ2-2, with 11 bases lining up with TRBD2. The CDR3 sequence is 18 residues long. J was trimmed by 1 base and V by 0 bases; bases with no gene match: 5. Germline CDR1 is SGDLS and CDR2 is YYNGEE. The CDR3 region is CASSVAGLAVLNTGELFF. CDR3 DNA sequence: TGTGCCAGCAGCGTAGCGGGACTAGCGGTCCTGAACACCGGGGAGCTGTTTTTT. The variable domain in full, completed from reference TRBV9 and TRBJ2-2, reads DSGVTQTPKHLITATGQRVTLRCSPRSGDLSVYWYQQSLDQGLQFLIQYYNGEERAKGNILERFSAQQFPDLHSELNLSSLELGDSALYFCASSVAGLAVLNTGELFFGEGSRLTVL.

This clonotype was picked up many times. The J gene is TRBJ2-7, the V gene TRBV7-8; 9 bases agree with TRBD2. Trimming took 5 bases from V and 6 from J; bases not matched to a gene: 8. From germline, CDR1 is SGHVS and CDR2 FQNEAQ. The CDR3 totals 14 residues. CDR3 residues: CASSPQGLAPEQYF. DNA for the CDR3: TGTGCCAGCAGCCCCCAGGGACTAGCACCCGAGCAGTACTTC.

In this sample, this clonotype turned up many times. V usage is TRBV9 and J usage is TRBJ2-7; 7 positions agree with TRBD2. The CDR3 loop spans 14 amino acids. Germline loops: CDR1 SGDLS, CDR2 YYNGEE. V gave up 3 bases and J gave up 2 bases; unmatched junction bases: 5. The CDR3 protein is CASSANGRTYEQYF. CDR3 DNA: TGTGCCAGCAGCGCAAACGGGAGGACCTACGAGCAGTACTTC. The variable domain in full, with the rest retrieved from reference TRBV9 and TRBJ2-7, is DSGVTQTPKHLITATGQRVTLRCSPRSGDLSVYWYQQSLDQGLQFLIQYYNGEERAKGNILERFSAQQFPDLHSELNLSSLELGDSALYFCASSANGRTYEQYFGPGTRLTVT.

Concerning this clonotype: This may stem from a read error, because a much larger clone lies one nucleotide away. V usage is TRBV6-1 and J usage is TRBJ2-3; 8 bases align to TRBD2. The V gene's germline CDR1 is MNHNS and CDR2 SASEGT. This CDR3 comprises 18 residues. The CDR3 nucleotides are TGTGACAGCAGTGATAGCGGGACCGGGGAATTTGTGTCAGATACGCAGTATTTT. Amino acid sequence: CDSSDSGTGEFVSDTQYF.